These 18 T cell receptor beta chains originate from one sample sequenced in a study of CD8+CD57+ T cells in acquired aplastic anemia. The study profiled TCR beta VDJ and CDR3 using genomic DNA as template. Using its own MiXCR run on the reads, TCRdb lists one record per CDR3 protein. There are over 150,000 distinct CDR3 sequences in the sample; roughly 48% occur only once, and 0.8% to 1.1% lies in the top ten. Sequencing input: sorted CD4+, CD8+, or CD8+CD57+ T cells (not recorded which) from PBMCs. The receptors stem from a human donor in good health.

This clonotype occurred once. The chain links TRBV10-1 to TRBJ1-5; no definite D call. The CDR3 consists of 13 residues. Looked up from germline, CDR1 is WNHNN and CDR2 is SYGVQD (reference sequence). V was cut by 4 bases and J by 3 bases, with 7 bases left in between. CDR3 in amino acids: CASSVGVNQPQHF. CDR3 sequence (DNA): TGCGCCAGCAGTGTCGGGGTCAATCAGCCCCAGCATTTT.

The chain couples TRBV7-9 to TRBJ2-7, with 7 bases that match TRBD1. Germline-derived CDR1 and CDR2 are SEHNR and FQNEAQ (reference sequence). This CDR3 region has 15 residues. The trim removed 4 bases at V and 2 bases at J, leaving 8 bases unmatched. Here the CDR3 DNA reads TGTGCCAGCAGCTCAGGACAGGAGAATCCCTACGAGCAGTACTTC. Translation: CASSSGQENPYEQYF.

CDR3: CASSEWTGEETQYF. The CDR3 nucleotides are TGTGCCAGCAGCGAGTGGACAGGGGAAGAGACCCAGTACTTC. The chain links TRBV5-4 to TRBJ2-5; TRBD1 aligns across 9 bases. The CDR3 covers 14 residues. The V segment lost 4 bases and the J segment 3 bases; nucleotides outside the gene matches: 4. The germline CDR1 and CDR2 sequences are SGHNT and YYREEE (reference sequence). Complete variable domain (other parts from reference TRBV5-4 and TRBJ2-5): ETGVTQSPTHLIKTRGQQVTLRCSSQSGHNTVSWYQQALGQGPQFIFQYYREEENGRGNFPPRFSGLQFPNYSSELNVNALELDDSALYLCASSEWTGEETQYFGPGTRLLVL.

The chain links TRBV9 to TRBJ2-2; 9 nucleotides agree with TRBD2. The J segment lost 6 bases and the V segment lost 0 bases, leaving 6 bases of the junction unmatched. Germline CDR1 reads SGDLS; CDR2 reads YYNGEE. The CDR3 extends over 16 amino acids. CDR3 residues: CASSVGIAGAAGELFF. The DNA of the CDR3 is TGTGCCAGCAGCGTAGGAATAGCGGGAGCGGCCGGGGAGCTGTTTTTT.

This clonotype was detected many times. This chain uses TRBV19 with TRBJ1-4; no definite D call. There are 16 residues in the CDR3. V was cut by 2 bases and J by 0 bases, with 10 bases left in between. The germline CDR1 and CDR2 sequences are LNHDA and SQIVND (reference sequence). The CDR3 loop reads CASSIRHGSTNEKLFF. The CDR3 nucleotides are TGTGCCAGTAGTATACGCCACGGGTCAACTAATGAAAAACTGTTTTTT.

In its sample, this clonotype was seen a few times. The chain uses TRBV7-9 and TRBJ1-1; 9 nucleotides agree with TRBD1. V dropped 4 bases and J dropped 10; count of bases not matched to a gene: 7. Germline V gene lookup returns CDR1 SEHNR and CDR2 FQNEAQ (reference sequence). The CDR3 is 13 amino acids. In DNA, the CDR3 is TGTGCCAGCAGCTCAGAAGGGACAGGGCGAGCTTTCTTT. It yields the protein CASSSEGTGRAFF.

The chain employs TRBV25-1 and TRBJ1-2, with D unresolved. Trimming shortened V by 4 bases and J by 6 bases, and 18 bases separated the two germline ends. CDR3 length: 15 residues. Germline CDR1 reads MGHDK; CDR2 reads SYGVNS. The CDR3 DNA is TGTGCCAGCAGTGGTCGACTGCGGGGAGTTCATGGCTACACCTTC. Translated: CASSGRLRGVHGYTF.

V gene TRBV28 combines with J gene TRBJ1-2; D unresolved. The germline V and J ends were trimmed by 3 bases and 4 bases, with 12 bases remaining between them. In germline, CDR1 is MDHEN, CDR2 SYDVKM. The length of the CDR3 is 14 residues. CDR3 protein: CASSFEGRPYGYTF. CDR3 DNA: TGTGCCAGCAGTTTCGAGGGTCGGCCCTATGGCTACACCTTC.

The chain recombines TRBV20-1 with TRBJ2-3; D is uncertain. The V gene's germline CDR1 is DFQATT and CDR2 SNEGSKA (reference sequence). The CDR3 is 17 residues long. The germline V and J ends were trimmed by 0 bases and 0 bases, with 16 bases remaining between them. The CDR3 region is CSARDISPRLSTDTQYF. As DNA, the CDR3 is TGCAGTGCTAGAGACATTTCGCCCAGGCTTAGCACAGATACGCAGTATTTT.

This clonotype showed up many times. The genes are TRBV11-2 and TRBJ1-2; D may be TRBD1 (6 bases). This CDR3 comprises 15 residues. Germline V lookup: CDR1 SGHAT, CDR2 FQNNGV. V lost 5 bases and J 2 bases, leaving 15 bases between the germline ends. DNA of the CDR3: TGTGCCAGCAGCCCCTCAGGGACAAGGAACTATGGCTACACCTTC. It codes for CASSPSGTRNYGYTF.

The rearrangement joins TRBV4-2 to TRBJ1-1; D perhaps matches TRBD1 (5 bases). The germline V and J ends were trimmed by 4 bases and 1 base, with 13 bases remaining between them. Germline V lookup: CDR1 LGHNA, CDR2 YNFKEQ. The CDR3 contains 15 residues. This CDR3 is CASSPHVGANTEAFF. The CDR3 bases are TGTGCCAGCAGCCCCCACGTTGGGGCGAACACTGAAGCTTTCTTT.

The chain recombines TRBV7-9 with TRBJ2-1, with D possibly called TRBD1 or TRBD2 (5 bases each). The CDR3 has 12 amino acids. CDR1 and CDR2 (germline): SEHNR, FQNEAQ (reference sequence). Between the trimmed V and J ends, which lost 4 bases and 10 bases, there was a span of 11 bases. CDR3 sequence reads: CASSWDRGEQFF. CDR3 nucleotides: TGTGCCAGCAGCTGGGACCGCGGAGAGCAGTTCTTC.

This clonotype has ten or more counts. The rearrangement links TRBV25-1 to TRBJ2-3; perhaps TRBD2 as D (7 bases). This CDR3 region has 17 residues. Per germline, CDR1 MGHDK and CDR2 SYGVNS. V lost 8 bases and J lost 5, with 26 bases in between. The CDR3 DNA reads as TGTGCCAGCGGGGCGGGGTTAGGGGGGGGGGCGGGAGATACGCAGTATTTT. Translating gives CASGAGLGGGAGDTQYF.

This clonotype was recorded only once. The chain employs TRBV7-9 and TRBJ2-1, with 11 bases identical to TRBD2. V trimming: 6 bases; J trimming: 8 bases; junction bases outside the gene matches: 6. Germline CDR1 and CDR2: SEHNR and FQNEAQ (reference sequence). The CDR3 extends over 14 amino acids. CDR3 nucleotide sequence: TGTGCCAGCAGTCAGGAACTAGCGGGAGATGAGCAGTTCTTC. It yields the protein CASSQELAGDEQFF.

The V call is TRBV28, the J call TRBJ2-3; 15 nucleotides line up with TRBD2. The germline V gene has CDR1 MDHEN and CDR2 SYDVKM. Losses at the gene ends were 5 bases for V and 1 base for J; bases not matched to a gene: 7. This CDR3 has 18 residues. The CDR3 loop reads CASSPGLAGGWGTDTQYF. In DNA form, the CDR3 reads TGTGCCAGCAGTCCCGGACTAGCGGGGGGGTGGGGCACAGATACGCAGTATTTT.

This clonotype appeared many times. The chain combines TRBV20-1 with TRBJ2-1, with 9 bases identical to TRBD1. The V gene end was trimmed by 6 bases and the J gene end by 5 bases; junction bases not matched to a gene: 8. The CDR3 sequence is 14 residues long. Germline CDR1 is DFQATT and CDR2 is SNEGSKA (reference sequence). The DNA of the CDR3 is TGCAGTGCACCCCGGACAGGGGTCGACAATGAGCAGTTCTTC. It codes for CSAPRTGVDNEQFF.

This clonotype was observed at least ten times. The DNA of the CDR3 is TGTGCCAGCAGTTACGGTGAGCAGTTCTTC. This sequence encodes CASSYGEQFF. The J gene is TRBJ2-1, the V gene TRBV6-5; D not resolved. The CDR3 has 10 amino acids. The germline V gene has CDR1 MNHEY and CDR2 SVGAGI. V was shortened by 2 bases and J by 9 bases, with 2 bases between the two germline ends.

V is TRBV15 and J is TRBJ1-3, with 8 positions matching TRBD1. Germline loops: CDR1 LNHNV, CDR2 YYDKDF (reference sequence). V was clipped by 7 bases and J by 4 bases; unmatched bases: 12. The CDR3 contains 16 residues. The CDR3: CATTPGTGRTGNTIYF. The CDR3 nucleotides read TGTGCCACCACACCGGGGACAGGACGGACGGGAAACACCATATATTTT. Complete variable domain (other parts from reference TRBV15 and TRBJ1-3): DAMVIQNPRYQVTQFGKPVTLSCSQTLNHNVMYWYQQKSSQAPKLLFHYYDKDFNNEADTPDNFQSRRPNTSFCFLDIRSPGLGDTAMYLCATTPGTGRTGNTIYFGEGSWLTVV.